Listed below are T cell receptor beta chains from one sample, sequenced in a study of beta chain features in type 1 diabetes. Only in-frame clones appear in the TCRdb table, and some are missing; sequencing was by immunoSEQ multiplex PCR. The sample includes hundreds of thousands of clones, 13% of them seen just once. Sequences were obtained from naive CD4+ T cells from blood. The source is a man younger than 30 with type 1 diabetes. The CDR3 runs from the conserved cysteine through the conserved F or W.

15,TRBV18,TRBJ1-6,CASSPPSSGDSPLHF
14,TRBV7-6,TRBJ2-3,CASSPRTKADTQYF
11,TRBV14,TRBJ1-2,CASSQEKGYTF
14,TRBV11-3,TRBJ2-7,CASSGRTAGYEQYF
14,TRBV5-6,TRBJ1-2,CASSLWSLPYGYTF
15,TRBV11-2,TRBJ2-7,CASSLDAGGGDEQYF
14,TRBV28,TRBJ1-4,CASSERQGGEKLFF
14,TRBV10-1,TRBJ2-3,CASSEARSTDTQYF
14,TRBV30,TRBJ2-2,CAWSRTHVSGELFF
12,TRBV18,TRBJ1-6,CASSPQNSPLHF
15,TRBV13,TRBJ1-2,CASSLGRQGTAGYTF
14,TRBV7-6,TRBJ2-5,CASSLGGFQETQYF
14,TRBV2,TRBJ2-7,CASSERQGIYEQYF
14,TRBV4-1,TRBJ1-4,CASSQTIVGEKLFF
14,TRBV2,TRBJ2-1,CASSRDSSYNEQFF
16,TRBV28,TRBJ2-7,CASRIPPGTGPHEQYF
15,TRBV25-1,TRBJ1-4,CASSEPRPTNEKLFF
13,TRBV27,TRBJ1-2,CASSSTPLYGYTF
16,TRBV5-1,TRBJ2-6,CASSLGGSAGANVLTF
11,TRBV20-1,TRBJ1-2,CNPGIHYGYTF
14,TRBV10-3,TRBJ1-4,CAISGGDTWEKLFF
19,TRBV14,TRBJ2-1,CASSLLGLDVAGLYNEQFF
14,TRBV18,TRBJ2-2,CASQRVENTGELFF
15,TRBV10-3,TRBJ2-1,CAISYGQGPYNEQFF
17,TRBV15,TRBJ1-1,CATSTRDRGRVGTEAFF
13,TRBV7-9,TRBJ2-7,CASSLVGRYEQYF
14,TRBV29-1,TRBJ1-1,CSVAMDTSNTEAFF
13,TRBV5-1,TRBJ2-7,CASSTGLDYEQYF
12,TRBV7-9,TRBJ1-2,CASSPGDYGYTF
16,TRBV28,TRBJ1-5,CASSSSPRLPNQPQHF
18,TRBV29-1,TRBJ2-3,CSVVIPGLAGGLADTQYF
14,TRBV11-2,TRBJ1-2,CASSFPTGEYGYTF
12,TRBV30,TRBJ1-1,CAWSPGNTEAFF
12,TRBV6-6,TRBJ2-7,CASALGTYEQYF
11,TRBV20-1,TRBJ1-6,CSARGGSPLHF
13,TRBV28,TRBJ2-7,CASTGTGFYEQYF
17,TRBV4-1,TRBJ2-3,CASSQEGGGAVLDTQYF
16,TRBV6-5,TRBJ2-7,CASSYRGRGLDYEQYF
12,TRBV7-9,TRBJ1-2,CASSLKTNGYTF
14,TRBV5-1,TRBJ2-7,CASNRGGAQDEQYF
13,TRBV7-3,TRBJ2-1,CASSSPVDNEQFF
17,TRBV4-1,TRBJ1-1,CASSQDPLFRDKSEAFF
12,TRBV30,TRBJ1-1,CAWSQSNTEAFF
13,TRBV27,TRBJ1-2,CASRTPGEGGYTF
12,TRBV5-1,TRBJ2-3,CASSFTGDTQYF
13,TRBV10-3,TRBJ2-7,CAISLAGVGEQYF
14,TRBV10-3,TRBJ1-3,CAASGQGQGNTIYF
13,TRBV4-1,TRBJ2-6,CASRNSGANVLTF
14,TRBV13,TRBJ2-2,CASSCSGEAEELFF
13,TRBV4-2,TRBJ2-7,CASSHPDLYEQYF
16,TRBV7-3,TRBJ2-6,CASRKLGNSGANVLTF
14,TRBV7-9,TRBJ2-7,CASTLGLGSYEQYF